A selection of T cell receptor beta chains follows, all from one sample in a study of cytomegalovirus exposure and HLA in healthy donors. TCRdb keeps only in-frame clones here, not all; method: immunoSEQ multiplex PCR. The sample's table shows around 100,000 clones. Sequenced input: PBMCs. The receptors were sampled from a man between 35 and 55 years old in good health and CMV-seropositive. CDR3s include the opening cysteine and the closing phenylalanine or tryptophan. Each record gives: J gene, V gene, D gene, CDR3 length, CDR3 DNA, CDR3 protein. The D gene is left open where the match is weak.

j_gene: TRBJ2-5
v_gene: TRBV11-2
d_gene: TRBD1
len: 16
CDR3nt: TGTGCCAGCAGCTTAGATGTTGGGACAGGGGGAGAGACCCAGTACTTC
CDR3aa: CASSLDVGTGGETQYF

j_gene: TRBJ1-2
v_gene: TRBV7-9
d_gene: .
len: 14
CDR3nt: TGTGCCAGCAGCTTAGATAACACCATCCGTGGCTACACCTTC
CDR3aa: CASSLDNTIRGYTF

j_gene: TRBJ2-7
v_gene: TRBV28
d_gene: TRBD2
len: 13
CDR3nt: TGTGCCAGCAGTTTAGCGGGAGGTTACGAGCAGTACTTC
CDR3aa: CASSLAGGYEQYF

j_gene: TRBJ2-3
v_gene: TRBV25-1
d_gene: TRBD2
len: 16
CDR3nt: TGTGCCAGCAGTGAATCCCTAGCGGGGAGGGGAGATACGCAGTATTTT
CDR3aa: CASSESLAGRGDTQYF

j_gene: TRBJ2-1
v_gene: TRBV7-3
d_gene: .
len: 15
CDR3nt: TGTGCCAGCAGCTTAGCGGCAAACTCCTACAATGAGCAGTTCTTC
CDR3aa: CASSLAANSYNEQFF

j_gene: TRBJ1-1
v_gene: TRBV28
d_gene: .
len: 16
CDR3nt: TGTGCCAGCAGTCTCTATCCCAAAAGTATGAACACTGAAGCTTTCTTT
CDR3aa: CASSLYPKSMNTEAFF

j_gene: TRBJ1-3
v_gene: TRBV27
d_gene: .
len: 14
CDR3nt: TGTGCCAGCAGTTTACAACAGGGAGGAAACACCATATATTTT
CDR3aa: CASSLQQGGNTIYF

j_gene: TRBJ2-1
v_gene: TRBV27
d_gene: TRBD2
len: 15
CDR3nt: TGTGCCAGCAGTACAACACCGGGACTATACAATGAGCAGTTCTTC
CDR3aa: CASSTTPGLYNEQFF

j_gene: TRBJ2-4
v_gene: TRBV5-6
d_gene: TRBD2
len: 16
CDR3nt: TGTGCCAGCAGCTCGACAGCGGGAGGGCTACAAAACATTCAGTACTTC
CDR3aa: CASSSTAGGLQNIQYF

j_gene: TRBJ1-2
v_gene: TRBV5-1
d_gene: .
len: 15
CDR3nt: TGCGCCAGCAGCCTGGACAGAACTTCTAACTATGGCTACACCTTC
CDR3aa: CASSLDRTSNYGYTF

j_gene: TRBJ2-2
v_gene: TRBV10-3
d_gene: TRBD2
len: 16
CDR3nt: TGTGCCATCAGTGGGACTAGCGGAGCGAACACCGGGGAGCTGTTTTTT
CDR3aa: CAISGTSGANTGELFF

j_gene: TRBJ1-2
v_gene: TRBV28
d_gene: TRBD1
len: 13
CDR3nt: TGTGCCAGCAGTTCCCCAGGGGGCTATGGCTACACCTTC
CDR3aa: CASSSPGGYGYTF

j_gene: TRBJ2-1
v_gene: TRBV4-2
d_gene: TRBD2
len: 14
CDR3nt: TGTGCCAGCAGCCAAAAGACGGGAGGTCGGGAGCAGTTCTTC
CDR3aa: CASSQKTGGREQFF

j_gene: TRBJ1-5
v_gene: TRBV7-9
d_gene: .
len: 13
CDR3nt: TGTGCCAGCAGCCGAGACAGTAATCAGCCCCAGCATTTT
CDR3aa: CASSRDSNQPQHF

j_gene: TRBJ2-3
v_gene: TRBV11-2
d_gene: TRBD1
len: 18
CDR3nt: TGTGCCAGCAGACGCCCCTTCCGCCGGGACAGGGGTTCACATACGCAGTATTTT
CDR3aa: CASRRPFRRDRGSHTQYF

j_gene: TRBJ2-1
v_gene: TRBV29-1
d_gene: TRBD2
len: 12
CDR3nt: TGCAGCGTTGAGGCTAGCGGAAATGAGCAGTTCTTC
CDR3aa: CSVEASGNEQFF

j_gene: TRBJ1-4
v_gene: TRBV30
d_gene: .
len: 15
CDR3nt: TGTGCCTGGACCTCGCGGGGCAGTCTTGGCGAAAAACTGTTTTTT
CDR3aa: CAWTSRGSLGEKLFF

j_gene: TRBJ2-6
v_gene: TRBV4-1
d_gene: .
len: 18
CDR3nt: TGCGCCAGCAGCCAGAGGGCAGCATTCTCCTCTGGGGCCAACGTCCTGACTTTC
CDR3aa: CASSQRAAFSSGANVLTF

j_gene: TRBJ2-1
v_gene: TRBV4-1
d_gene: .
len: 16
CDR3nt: TGCGCCAGCAGCCAAGAATGGGGGAGGCGCCACAATGAGCAGTTCTTC
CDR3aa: CASSQEWGRRHNEQFF

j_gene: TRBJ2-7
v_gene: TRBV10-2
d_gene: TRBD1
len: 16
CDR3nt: TGCGCCAGCAGTGAGCAGGACCGACAGGGAGCTTACGAGCAGTACTTC
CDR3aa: CASSEQDRQGAYEQYF

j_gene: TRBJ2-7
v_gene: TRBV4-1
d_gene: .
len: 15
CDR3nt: TGCGCCAGCAGCCGGGCTCTCGGCGAAACCTACGAGCAGTACTTC
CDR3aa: CASSRALGETYEQYF

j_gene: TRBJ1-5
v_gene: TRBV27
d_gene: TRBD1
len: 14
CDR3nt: TGTGCCAGCAGTCCGGAGGGGGCACTCCGGCCCCAGCATTTT
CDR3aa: CASSPEGALRPQHF

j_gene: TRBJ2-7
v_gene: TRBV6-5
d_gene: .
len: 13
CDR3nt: TGTGCCAGCAGTTTAAGACTAGCCTACGAGCAGTACTTC
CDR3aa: CASSLRLAYEQYF

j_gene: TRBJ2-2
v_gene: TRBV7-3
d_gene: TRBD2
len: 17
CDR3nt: TGTGCCAGCAGCTTAACGGAACTAGCGGGAGTTACCGGGGAGCTGTTTTTT
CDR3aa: CASSLTELAGVTGELFF

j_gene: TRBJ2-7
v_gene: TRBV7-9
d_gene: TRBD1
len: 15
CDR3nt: TGTGCCAGCAGCTCGCCCGGGACAGGGTTATACGAGCAGTACTTC
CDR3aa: CASSSPGTGLYEQYF

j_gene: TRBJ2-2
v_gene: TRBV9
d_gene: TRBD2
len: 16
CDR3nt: TGTGCCAGCAGCCCTAAGCGGGAGGCCGTCACCGGGGAGCTGTTTTTT
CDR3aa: CASSPKREAVTGELFF

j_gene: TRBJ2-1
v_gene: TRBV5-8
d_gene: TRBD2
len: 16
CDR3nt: TGTGCCAGCAGCTATAACCATGGTAGCGGGGGACATGAGCAGTTCTTC
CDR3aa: CASSYNHGSGGHEQFF

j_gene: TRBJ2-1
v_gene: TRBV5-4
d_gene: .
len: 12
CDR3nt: TGTGCCAGCAGTACGACAGTTAATGAGCAGTTCTTC
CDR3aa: CASSTTVNEQFF

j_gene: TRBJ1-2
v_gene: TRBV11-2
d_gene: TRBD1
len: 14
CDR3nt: TGTGCCAGCAGCTTGGACAGGGCGACCTATGGCTACACCTTC
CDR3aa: CASSLDRATYGYTF

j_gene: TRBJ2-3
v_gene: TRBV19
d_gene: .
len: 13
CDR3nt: TGTGCCAGTAGTATGATACAGGCAGATACGCAGTATTTT
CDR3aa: CASSMIQADTQYF

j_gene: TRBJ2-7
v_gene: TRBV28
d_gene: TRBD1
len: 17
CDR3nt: TGTGCCAGCAGACCCAACCTCCCGGGACAGGGAACCTACGAGCAGTACTTC
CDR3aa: CASRPNLPGQGTYEQYF

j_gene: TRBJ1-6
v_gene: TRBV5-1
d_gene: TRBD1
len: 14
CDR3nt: TGCGCCAGCAGCTCCGGGACAGGGGTCTCACCCCTCCACTTT
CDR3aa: CASSSGTGVSPLHF

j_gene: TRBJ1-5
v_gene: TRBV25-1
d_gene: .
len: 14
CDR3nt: TGTGCCAGCAGGCCGCAGGGGTTCGATCAGCCCCAGCATTTT
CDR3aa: CASRPQGFDQPQHF

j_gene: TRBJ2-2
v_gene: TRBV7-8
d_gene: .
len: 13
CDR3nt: TGTGCCAGCAGCTCAGCGAACACCGGGGAGCTGTTTTTT
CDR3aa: CASSSANTGELFF

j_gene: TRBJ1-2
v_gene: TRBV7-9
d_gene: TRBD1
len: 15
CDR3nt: TGTGCCAGCAGCTTACCCGGGACAGGGCAAAATGGCTACACCTTC
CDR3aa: CASSLPGTGQNGYTF

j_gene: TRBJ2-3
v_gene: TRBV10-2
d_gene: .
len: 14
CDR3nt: TGCGCCAGCAGTTCTCTAGCGCTCACAGATACGCAGTATTTT
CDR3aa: CASSSLALTDTQYF

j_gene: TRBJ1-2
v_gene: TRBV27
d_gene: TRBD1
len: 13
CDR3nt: TGTGCCAGCAGTAAAGGGACAGGGGAAGGCTACACCTTC
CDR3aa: CASSKGTGEGYTF

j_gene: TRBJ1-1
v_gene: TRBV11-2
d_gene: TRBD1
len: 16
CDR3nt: TGTGCCAGCAGCCCCCGACAGGGGGGGGAGGACACTGAAGCTTTCTTT
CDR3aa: CASSPRQGGEDTEAFF

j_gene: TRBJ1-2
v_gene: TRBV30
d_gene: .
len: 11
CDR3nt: TGTGCCTGGAGTAGCTTCTATGGCTACACCTTC
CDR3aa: CAWSSFYGYTF

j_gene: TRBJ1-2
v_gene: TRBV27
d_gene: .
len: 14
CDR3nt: TGTGCCAGCAGTTCCCTGGGGAAGGCGGGAGGCTACACCTTC
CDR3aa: CASSSLGKAGGYTF

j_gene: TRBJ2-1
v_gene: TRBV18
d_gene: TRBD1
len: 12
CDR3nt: TGTGCCAGCTCAGAGACAGGGGATGAGCAGTTCTTC
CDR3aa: CASSETGDEQFF

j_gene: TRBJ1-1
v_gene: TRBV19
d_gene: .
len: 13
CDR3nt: TGTGCCAGTAATATAGGAGGGAGGACTGAAGCTTTCTTT
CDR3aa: CASNIGGRTEAFF

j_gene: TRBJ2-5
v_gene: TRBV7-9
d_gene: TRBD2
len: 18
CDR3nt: TGTGCCAGCAGCTTAGTCCGACTAGCGGGAGGCATACAAGAGACCCAGTACTTC
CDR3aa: CASSLVRLAGGIQETQYF

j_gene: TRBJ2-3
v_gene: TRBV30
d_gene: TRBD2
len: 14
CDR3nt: TGTGCCTCGGGAGTGGGCGGGAGGGAGGATACGCAGTATTTT
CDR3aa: CASGVGGREDTQYF

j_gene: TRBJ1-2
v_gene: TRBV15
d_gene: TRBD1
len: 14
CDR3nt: TGTGCCACCAGCAGGGGACAGGCAAGCTATGGCTACACCTTC
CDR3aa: CATSRGQASYGYTF

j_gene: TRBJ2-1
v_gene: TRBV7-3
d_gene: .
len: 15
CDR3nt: TGTGCCAGCAGCTTAGGCGTGGGCTTTTACAATGAGCAGTTCTTC
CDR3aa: CASSLGVGFYNEQFF

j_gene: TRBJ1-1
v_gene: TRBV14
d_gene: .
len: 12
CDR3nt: TGTGCCAACGGACCGGGGAGCACTGAAGCTTTCTTT
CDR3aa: CANGPGSTEAFF

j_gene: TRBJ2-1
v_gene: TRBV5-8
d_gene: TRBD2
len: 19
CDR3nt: TGTGCCAGCAGCCGAAACGGACTAGCGGGAGGGAGCTCCTACAATGAGCAGTTCTTC
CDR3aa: CASSRNGLAGGSSYNEQFF